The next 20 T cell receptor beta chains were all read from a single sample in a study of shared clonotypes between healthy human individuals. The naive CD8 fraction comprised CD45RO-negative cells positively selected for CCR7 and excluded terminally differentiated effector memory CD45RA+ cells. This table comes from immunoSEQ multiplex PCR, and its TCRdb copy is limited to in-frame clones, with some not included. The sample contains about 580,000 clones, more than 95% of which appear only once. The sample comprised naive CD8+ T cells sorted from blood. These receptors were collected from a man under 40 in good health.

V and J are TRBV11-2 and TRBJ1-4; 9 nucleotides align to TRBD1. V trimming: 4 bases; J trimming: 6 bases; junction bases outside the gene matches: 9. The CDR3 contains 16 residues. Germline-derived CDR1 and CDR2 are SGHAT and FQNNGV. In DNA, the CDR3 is TGTGCCAGCAGCTCTCAGACAGGGGGGATAGATGAAAAACTGTTTTTT. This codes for CASSSQTGGIDEKLFF.

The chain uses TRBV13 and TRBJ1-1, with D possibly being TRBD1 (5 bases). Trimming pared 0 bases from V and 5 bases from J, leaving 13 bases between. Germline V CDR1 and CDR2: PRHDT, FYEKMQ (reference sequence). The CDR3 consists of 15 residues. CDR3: CASSLGAGRGTEAFF. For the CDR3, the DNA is TGTGCCAGCAGCTTAGGGGCAGGGAGGGGAACTGAAGCTTTCTTT. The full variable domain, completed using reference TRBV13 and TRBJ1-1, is AAGVIQSPRHLIKEKRETATLKCYPIPRHDTVYWYQQGPGQDPQFLISFYEKMQSDKGSIPDRFSAQQFSDYHSELNMSSLELGDSALYFCASSLGAGRGTEAFFGQGTRLTVV.

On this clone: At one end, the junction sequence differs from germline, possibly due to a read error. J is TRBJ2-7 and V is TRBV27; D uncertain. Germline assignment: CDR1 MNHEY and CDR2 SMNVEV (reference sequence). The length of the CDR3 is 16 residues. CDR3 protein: CASSLSPGRRAYEQYF. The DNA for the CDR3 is TGTGCCAGCAGTCTATCTCCCGGGCGCCGAGCCTACGAGCAGTACTTC.

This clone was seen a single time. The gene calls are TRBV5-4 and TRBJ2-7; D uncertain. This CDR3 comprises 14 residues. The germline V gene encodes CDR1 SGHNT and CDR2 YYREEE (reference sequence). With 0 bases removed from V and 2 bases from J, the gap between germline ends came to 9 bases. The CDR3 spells CASSLDSGTYEQYF. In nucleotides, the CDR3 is TGTGCCAGCAGCTTGGATTCTGGTACCTACGAGCAGTACTTC. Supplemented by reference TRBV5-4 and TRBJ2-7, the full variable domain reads ETGVTQSPTHLIKTRGQQVTLRCSSQSGHNTVSWYQQALGQGPQFIFQYYREEENGRGNFPPRFSGLQFPNYSSELNVNALELDDSALYLCASSLDSGTYEQYFGPGTRLTVT.

The CDR3 bases are TGTGCCAGCAGCTGGTCCCGGGACAGGGGCTTCACCGTCTCCTACGAGCAGTACTTC. This codes for CASSWSRDRGFTVSYEQYF. The chain uses TRBV5-4 and TRBJ2-7, with 10 bases identical to TRBD1. J was trimmed by 0 bases and V by 3 bases; bases with no gene match: 15. CDR1 and CDR2 (germline): SGHNT, YYREEE (reference sequence). The length of the CDR3 is 19 residues.

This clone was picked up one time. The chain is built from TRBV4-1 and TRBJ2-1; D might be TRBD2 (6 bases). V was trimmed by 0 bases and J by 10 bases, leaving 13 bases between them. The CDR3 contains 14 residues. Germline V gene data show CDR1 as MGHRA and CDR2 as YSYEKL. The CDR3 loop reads CASSQDPTSLEQFF. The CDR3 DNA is TGCGCCAGCAGCCAAGACCCGACTAGTTTGGAGCAGTTCTTC.

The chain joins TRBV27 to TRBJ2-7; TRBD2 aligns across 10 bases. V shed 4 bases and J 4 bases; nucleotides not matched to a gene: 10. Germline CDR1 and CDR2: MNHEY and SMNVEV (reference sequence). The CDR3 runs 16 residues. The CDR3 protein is CASSSTLAGISYEQYF. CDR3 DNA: TGTGCCAGCAGTTCTACACTAGCGGGGATAAGTTACGAGCAGTACTTC.

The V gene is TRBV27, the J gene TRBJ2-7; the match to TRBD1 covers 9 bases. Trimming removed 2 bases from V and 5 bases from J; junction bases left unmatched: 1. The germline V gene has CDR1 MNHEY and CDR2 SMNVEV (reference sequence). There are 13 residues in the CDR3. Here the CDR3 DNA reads TGTGCCAGCAGTTTAACAGGGGGCGACGAGCAGTACTTC. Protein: CASSLTGGDEQYF.

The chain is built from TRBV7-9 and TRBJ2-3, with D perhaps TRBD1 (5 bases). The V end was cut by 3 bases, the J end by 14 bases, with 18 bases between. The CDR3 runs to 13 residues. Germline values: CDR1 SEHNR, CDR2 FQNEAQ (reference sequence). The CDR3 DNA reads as TGTGCCAGCAGCTTGGGCGCCAGGGAACCACGGTATTTT. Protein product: CASSLGAREPRYF.

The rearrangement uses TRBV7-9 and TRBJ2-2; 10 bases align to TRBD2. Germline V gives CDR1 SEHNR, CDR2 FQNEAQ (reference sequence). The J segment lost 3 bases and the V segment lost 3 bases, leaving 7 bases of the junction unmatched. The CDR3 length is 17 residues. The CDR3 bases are TGTGCCAGCAGCTTCCCGACTAGCGGGTACGACACCGGGGAGCTGTTTTTT. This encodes CASSFPTSGYDTGELFF.

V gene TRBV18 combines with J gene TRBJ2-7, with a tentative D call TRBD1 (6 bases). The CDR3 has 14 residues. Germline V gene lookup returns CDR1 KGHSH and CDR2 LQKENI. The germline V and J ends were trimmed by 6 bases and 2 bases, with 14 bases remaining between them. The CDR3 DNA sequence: TGTGCCAGCTCGACCTCAGGGGAGACCTACGAGCAGTACTTC. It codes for CASSTSGETYEQYF.

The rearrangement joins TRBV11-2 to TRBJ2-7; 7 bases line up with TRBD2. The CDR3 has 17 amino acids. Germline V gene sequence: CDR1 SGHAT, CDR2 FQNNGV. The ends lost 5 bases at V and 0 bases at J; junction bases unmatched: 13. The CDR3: CASSPRSGDTTSYEQYF. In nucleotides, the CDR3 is TGTGCCAGCAGCCCCCGCAGCGGGGATACCACCTCCTACGAGCAGTACTTC.

CDR3 in DNA: TGTGCCAGCAGTTTCGGGGGCCATGAGCAGTTCTTC. This codes for CASSFGGHEQFF. The chain carries TRBV27 and TRBJ2-1; D is possibly TRBD1 or TRBD2 (6 bases each). Germline CDR1 and CDR2: MNHEY and SMNVEV (reference sequence). The V end lost 3 bases, the J end lost 8 bases, and 8 bases lay between the germline ends. This CDR3 has 12 amino acids.

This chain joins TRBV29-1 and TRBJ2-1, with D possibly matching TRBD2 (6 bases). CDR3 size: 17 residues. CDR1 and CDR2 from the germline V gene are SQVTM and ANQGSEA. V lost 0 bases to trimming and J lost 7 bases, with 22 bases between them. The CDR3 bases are TGCAGCGTTGAAGACGGGCGGCGGGGAATATACGTAAATGAGCAGTTCTTC. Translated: CSVEDGRRGIYVNEQFF.

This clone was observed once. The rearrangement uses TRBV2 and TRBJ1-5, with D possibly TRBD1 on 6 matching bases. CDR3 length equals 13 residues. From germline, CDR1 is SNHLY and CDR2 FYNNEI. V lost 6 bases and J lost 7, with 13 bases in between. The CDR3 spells CASRRTGIQPQHF. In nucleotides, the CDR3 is TGTGCCAGCAGGCGAACAGGGATCCAGCCCCAGCATTTT. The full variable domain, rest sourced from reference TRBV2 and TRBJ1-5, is EPEVTQTPSHQVTQMGQEVILRCVPISNHLYFYWYRQILGQKVEFLVSFYNNEISEKSEIFDDQFSVERPDGSNFTLKIRSTKLEDSAMYFCASRRTGIQPQHFGDGTRLSIL.

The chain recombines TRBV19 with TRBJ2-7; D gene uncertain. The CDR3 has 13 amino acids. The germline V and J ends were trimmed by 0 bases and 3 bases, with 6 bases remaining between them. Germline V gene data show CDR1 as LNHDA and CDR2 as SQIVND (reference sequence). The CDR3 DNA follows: TGTGCCAGTAGTATAGATCACAACTACGAGCAGTACTTC. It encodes CASSIDHNYEQYF.

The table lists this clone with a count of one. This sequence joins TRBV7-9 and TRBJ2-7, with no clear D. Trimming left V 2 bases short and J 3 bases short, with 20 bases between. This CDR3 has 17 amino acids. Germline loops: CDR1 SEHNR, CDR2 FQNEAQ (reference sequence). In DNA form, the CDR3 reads TGTGCCAGCAGCTTATTGCATCTTGGGTCCGCAAGCTACGAGCAGTACTTC. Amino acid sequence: CASSLLHLGSASYEQYF.

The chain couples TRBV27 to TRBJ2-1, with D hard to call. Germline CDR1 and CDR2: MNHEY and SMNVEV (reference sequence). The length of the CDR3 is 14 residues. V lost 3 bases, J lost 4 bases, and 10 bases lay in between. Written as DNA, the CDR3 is TGTGCCAGCAGTTTGGGTTCCGGGTACAATGAGCAGTTCTTC. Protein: CASSLGSGYNEQFF.

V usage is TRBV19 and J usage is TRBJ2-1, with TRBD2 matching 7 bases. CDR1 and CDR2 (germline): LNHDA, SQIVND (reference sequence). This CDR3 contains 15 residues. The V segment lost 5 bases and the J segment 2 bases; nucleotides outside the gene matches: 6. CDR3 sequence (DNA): TGTGCCAGTAGTCCTTCTAGCGGTACCTACAATGAGCAGTTCTTC. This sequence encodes CASSPSSGTYNEQFF.

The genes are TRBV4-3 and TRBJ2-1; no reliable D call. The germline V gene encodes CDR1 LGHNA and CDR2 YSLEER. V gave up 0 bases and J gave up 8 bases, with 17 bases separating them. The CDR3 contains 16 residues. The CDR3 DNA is TGCGCCAGCAGCCAAGACAGGTCTCAGGTTTTGGATGAGCAGTTCTTC. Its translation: CASSQDRSQVLDEQFF.